The rows below give T cell receptor beta chains drawn from one sample of a study of Ad26.COV2.S vaccination and SARS-CoV-2 variants. Here immunoSEQ multiplex PCR was the method, and the copy in TCRdb shows in-frame clones only, minus some. The data show approximately 480,000 clones, roughly 87% seen once. The input for sequencing was peripheral blood, taken in a trial of Ad26.COV2.S vaccine versus placebo. The receptors originated from a person aged 18-65 years who received the Ad26.COV2.S COVID-19 vaccine or a placebo. Both conserved end residues are part of each CDR3. D genes are given only for firm matches. Size tells how often a clone was seen (once, few, many) or the class of an expanded clone, and some rows leave it out.

length: 18; D: -; V: TRBV7-2; size: few; J: TRBJ2-7; CDR3: CASSPRGGAGVMAYEQYF; DNA: TGTGCCAGCAGCCCCCGAGGGGGAGCGGGTGTGATGGCCTACGAGCAGTACTTC
length: 10; D: TRBD1; V: TRBV2; size: -; J: TRBJ2-7; CDR3: CAQQGQQAFF; DNA: TGTGCACAACAGGGGCAGCAGGCATTTTTC
length: 19; D: -; V: TRBV6-4; size: -; J: TRBJ2-1; CDR3: CASSAFPFREGGQGVEQFF; DNA: TGTGCCAGCAGTGCATTCCCTTTTCGTGAGGGAGGCCAGGGTGTTGAGCAGTTCTTC
length: 15; D: TRBD1; V: TRBV5-1; size: -; J: TRBJ2-7; CDR3: CASSLGGQGPYEQYF; DNA: TGCGCCAGCAGCTTGGGGGGACAGGGGCCCTACGAGCAGTACTTC
length: 13; D: -; V: TRBV29-1; size: few; J: TRBJ1-1; CDR3: CSVEDRAGTEAFF; DNA: TGCAGCGTTGAAGACAGGGCGGGGACTGAAGCTTTCTTT
length: 20; D: TRBD1; V: TRBV28; size: few; J: TRBJ1-2; CDR3: CASSLYLPPGQGAHNYGYTF; DNA: TGTGCCAGCAGCCTATATCTCCCTCCGGGACAGGGGGCCCACAACTATGGCTACACCTTC
length: 12; D: -; V: TRBV29-1; size: once; J: TRBJ2-3; CDR3: CSGTHPGDTQYF; DNA: TGCAGCGGCACGCACCCGGGTGATACGCAGTATTTT
length: 16; D: TRBD2; V: TRBV4-3; size: -; J: TRBJ2-7; CDR3: CASSQAAGGGAYEQYF; DNA: TGCGCCAGCAGCCAAGCAGCGGGAGGAGGGGCATACGAGCAGTACTTC
length: 15; D: TRBD1; V: TRBV5-1; size: -; J: TRBJ1-2; CDR3: CASSLAGQGVYGYTF; DNA: TGCGCCAGCAGCTTGGCCGGACAGGGGGTCTATGGCTACACCTTC
length: 13; D: -; V: TRBV19; size: once; J: TRBJ2-5; CDR3: CASSTGEWETQYF; DNA: TGTGCCAGTAGTACGGGGGAGTGGGAGACCCAGTACTTC
length: 17; D: TRBD1; V: TRBV2; size: -; J: TRBJ1-5; CDR3: CASSELQGAYSNQPQHF; DNA: TGTGCCAGCTCGGAACTACAGGGGGCGTATAGCAATCAGCCCCAGCATTTT
length: 17; D: TRBD1; V: TRBV10-3; size: -; J: TRBJ1-4; CDR3: CAISESRGAGGNEKLFF; DNA: TGTGCCATCAGTGAGTCGAGGGGGGCAGGGGGCAATGAAAAACTGTTTTTT
length: 14; D: -; V: TRBV5-1; size: -; J: TRBJ1-3; CDR3: CASRRQSTENTIYF; DNA: TGCGCCAGCAGGAGACAGAGTACAGAAAACACCATATATTTT
length: 18; D: TRBD1; V: TRBV15; size: -; J: TRBJ1-2; CDR3: CATSRDLDNTGGNYGYTF; DNA: TGTGCCACCAGCAGGGACTTGGACAACACAGGGGGCAACTATGGCTACACCTTC
length: 15; D: -; V: TRBV27; size: -; J: TRBJ1-5; CDR3: CASSFRAVPNQPQHF; DNA: TGTGCCAGCAGTTTTAGGGCAGTGCCCAATCAGCCCCAGCATTTT
length: 15; D: -; V: TRBV27; size: -; J: TRBJ1-5; CDR3: CASSLIGDGNQPQHF; DNA: TGTGCCAGCAGTTTAATTGGGGATGGCAATCAGCCCCAGCATTTT
length: 16; D: TRBD2; V: TRBV5-1; size: -; J: TRBJ2-1; CDR3: CASSLVAGRAYNEQFF; DNA: TGCGCCAGCAGCTTAGTAGCCGGGAGGGCCTACAATGAGCAGTTCTTC
length: 13; D: -; V: TRBV19; size: -; J: TRBJ1-2; CDR3: CASSISGRGGYTF; DNA: TGTGCCAGTAGTATTTCAGGGAGAGGTGGCTACACCTTC
length: 17; D: -; V: TRBV28; size: -; J: TRBJ1-2; CDR3: CASSLSPWGGINYGYTF; DNA: TGTGCCAGCAGTTTATCCCCCTGGGGGGGGATTAACTATGGCTACACCTTC
length: 15; D: TRBD1; V: TRBV6-5; size: -; J: TRBJ1-2; CDR3: CASKPWDRGRLGYTF; DNA: TGTGCCAGCAAGCCTTGGGACAGGGGGCGCCTTGGCTACACCTTC
length: 15; D: TRBD2; V: TRBV5-1; size: -; J: TRBJ2-1; CDR3: CASSSRLAGTNEQFF; DNA: TGCGCCAGCAGCTCCCGACTAGCGGGAACCAATGAGCAGTTCTTC
length: 17; D: TRBD2; V: TRBV4-2; size: -; J: TRBJ2-2; CDR3: CASSQAVAGARTGELFF; DNA: TGTGCCAGCAGCCAAGCTGTAGCGGGGGCGAGGACCGGGGAGCTGTTTTTT
length: 12; D: -; V: TRBV5-1; size: -; J: TRBJ2-3; CDR3: CASSLETDTQYF; DNA: TGCGCCAGCAGCTTAGAAACAGATACGCAGTATTTT
length: 16; D: TRBD1; V: TRBV5-4; size: -; J: TRBJ1-3; CDR3: CASSTDRAFAGNTIYF; DNA: TGTGCCAGCAGCACCGACAGGGCTTTTGCTGGAAACACCATATATTTT
length: 15; D: -; V: TRBV5-4; size: -; J: TRBJ2-5; CDR3: CASSQPGLLQETQYF; DNA: TGTGCCAGCAGCCAACCTGGACTACTGCAAGAGACCCAGTACTTC
length: 13; D: TRBD1; V: TRBV5-1; size: -; J: TRBJ2-4; CDR3: CASRGDSPLIQYF; DNA: TGCGCCAGCAGAGGGGACAGTCCCCTCATTCAGTACTTC
length: 13; D: -; V: TRBV28; size: -; J: TRBJ1-1; CDR3: CAYGGGVNTEAFF; DNA: TGTGCCTATGGGGGAGGAGTGAACACTGAAGCTTTCTTT
length: 14; D: TRBD2; V: TRBV28; size: few; J: TRBJ2-1; CDR3: CASSVSGRYNEQFF; DNA: TGTGCCAGCAGTGTGAGCGGGAGGTACAATGAGCAGTTCTTC
length: 15; D: -; V: TRBV19; size: -; J: TRBJ1-2; CDR3: CASSISGNFNYGYTF; DNA: TGTGCCAGTAGTATCTCTGGGAACTTTAACTATGGCTACACCTTC
length: 13; D: -; V: TRBV19; size: -; J: TRBJ2-4; CDR3: CASSMDTKNIQYF; DNA: TGTGCCAGTAGTATGGACACAAAAAACATTCAGTACTTC
length: 12; D: -; V: TRBV29-1; size: few; J: TRBJ1-2; CDR3: CSAMEPLYGYTF; DNA: TGCAGCGCAATGGAACCCCTCTATGGCTACACCTTC
length: 15; D: -; V: TRBV4-2; size: -; J: TRBJ1-2; CDR3: CASSQEGAKENGYTF; DNA: TGTGCCAGCAGCCAAGAGGGGGCGAAGGAAAATGGCTACACCTTC
length: 15; D: TRBD1; V: TRBV3-1/TRBV3-2; size: -; J: TRBJ1-1; CDR3: CASSLSGRDRSQAFF; DNA: TGTGCCAGCAGCTTAAGCGGGAGGGACAGGAGCCAAGCTTTCTTT
length: 15; D: -; V: TRBV9; size: -; J: TRBJ1-1; CDR3: CASSVVGHANTEAFF; DNA: TGTGCCAGCAGCGTAGTGGGACACGCAAACACTGAAGCTTTCTTT
length: 16; D: -; V: TRBV15; size: -; J: TRBJ1-1; CDR3: CATSPEWGRPNTEAFF; DNA: TGTGCCACCAGCCCCGAGTGGGGCAGGCCTAACACTGAAGCTTTCTTT
length: 13; D: -; V: TRBV30; size: few; J: TRBJ2-7; CDR3: CAARGGPSYEQYF; DNA: TGTGCCGCGAGAGGGGGTCCTTCCTACGAGCAGTACTTC
length: 11; D: -; V: TRBV6-2/TRBV6-3; size: -; J: TRBJ2-2; CDR3: CASSGLGELFF; DNA: TGTGCCAGCAGTGGTCTCGGGGAGCTGTTTTTT
length: 15; D: -; V: TRBV11-2; size: -; J: TRBJ2-3; CDR3: CASSHPPPGTDTQYF; DNA: TGTGCCAGCAGCCACCCGCCCCCGGGGACAGATACGCAGTATTTT
length: 14; D: -; V: TRBV9; size: -; J: TRBJ2-5; CDR3: CASSGTDLWETQYF; DNA: TGTGCCAGCAGCGGTACGGACTTGTGGGAGACCCAGTACTTC
length: 14; D: -; V: TRBV5-4; size: once; J: TRBJ2-1; CDR3: CASNSRDSYNEQFF; DNA: TGTGCCAGCAACTCAAGGGATTCCTACAATGAGCAGTTCTTC
length: 14; D: -; V: TRBV14; size: -; J: TRBJ2-5; CDR3: CASSQEPGVETQYF; DNA: TGTGCCAGCAGCCAAGAGCCCGGGGTGGAGACCCAGTACTTC
length: 12; D: -; V: TRBV18; size: -; J: TRBJ1-2; CDR3: CASSPAGWGYTF; DNA: TGTGCCAGCTCACCAGCGGGTTGGGGCTACACCTTC
length: 13; D: -; V: TRBV3-1/TRBV3-2; size: -; J: TRBJ2-2; CDR3: CASSSLSTGELFF; DNA: TGTGCCAGCAGCTCATTATCCACCGGGGAGCTGTTTTTT
length: 15; D: -; V: TRBV4-3; size: -; J: TRBJ1-2; CDR3: CASSQEQTSYYGYTF; DNA: TGCGCCAGCAGCCAAGAACAGACCAGCTACTATGGCTACACCTTC
length: 17; D: TRBD1; V: TRBV19; size: many; J: TRBJ1-5; CDR3: CASTPSGTGAQGQPQHF; DNA: TGTGCCAGTACCCCATCCGGGACAGGGGCTCAGGGTCAGCCCCAGCATTTT
length: 14; D: -; V: TRBV3-1/TRBV3-2; size: -; J: TRBJ2-7; CDR3: CASSQGRPGYEQYF; DNA: TGTGCCAGCAGCCAAGGTCGGCCCGGCTACGAGCAGTACTTC
length: 11; D: -; V: TRBV7-9; size: few; J: TRBJ2-7; CDR3: CASSFNVGQYF; DNA: TGTGCCAGCAGCTTTAACGTGGGGCAGTACTTC
length: 11; D: TRBD1; V: TRBV6-5; size: -; J: TRBJ1-1; CDR3: CASDRGPEAFF; DNA: TGTGCCAGCGACAGGGGGCCCGAAGCTTTCTTT
length: 15; D: -; V: TRBV19; size: once; J: TRBJ2-1; CDR3: CASSWDHNFYNEQFF; DNA: TGTGCCAGTAGTTGGGACCACAACTTCTACAATGAGCAGTTCTTC
length: 17; D: -; V: TRBV9; size: -; J: TRBJ1-2; CDR3: CASSAEGQGLANYGYTF; DNA: TGTGCCAGCAGCGCAGAGGGGCAGGGGCTTGCGAACTATGGCTACACCTTC
length: 14; D: TRBD2; V: TRBV7-2; size: -; J: TRBJ2-2; CDR3: CASRLAGWTGELFF; DNA: TGTGCCAGCAGGCTAGCGGGATGGACCGGGGAGCTGTTTTTT
length: 17; D: TRBD2; V: TRBV10-1; size: -; J: TRBJ2-5; CDR3: CASRKTRKTSGKETQYF; DNA: TGCGCCAGCAGAAAGACAAGAAAGACTAGCGGGAAAGAGACCCAGTACTTC
length: 12; D: TRBD2; V: TRBV30; size: -; J: TRBJ2-7; CDR3: CAWSGGGYEQYF; DNA: TGTGCCTGGAGTGGGGGGGGATACGAGCAGTACTTC
length: 13; D: -; V: TRBV19; size: -; J: TRBJ1-1; CDR3: CARPGDRNTEAFF; DNA: TGTGCCAGACCCGGGGATCGAAACACTGAAGCTTTCTTT
length: 13; D: -; V: TRBV7-9; size: -; J: TRBJ1-1; CDR3: CASSLTGGTEAFF; DNA: TGTGCCAGCAGCTTGACAGGAGGCACTGAAGCTTTCTTT